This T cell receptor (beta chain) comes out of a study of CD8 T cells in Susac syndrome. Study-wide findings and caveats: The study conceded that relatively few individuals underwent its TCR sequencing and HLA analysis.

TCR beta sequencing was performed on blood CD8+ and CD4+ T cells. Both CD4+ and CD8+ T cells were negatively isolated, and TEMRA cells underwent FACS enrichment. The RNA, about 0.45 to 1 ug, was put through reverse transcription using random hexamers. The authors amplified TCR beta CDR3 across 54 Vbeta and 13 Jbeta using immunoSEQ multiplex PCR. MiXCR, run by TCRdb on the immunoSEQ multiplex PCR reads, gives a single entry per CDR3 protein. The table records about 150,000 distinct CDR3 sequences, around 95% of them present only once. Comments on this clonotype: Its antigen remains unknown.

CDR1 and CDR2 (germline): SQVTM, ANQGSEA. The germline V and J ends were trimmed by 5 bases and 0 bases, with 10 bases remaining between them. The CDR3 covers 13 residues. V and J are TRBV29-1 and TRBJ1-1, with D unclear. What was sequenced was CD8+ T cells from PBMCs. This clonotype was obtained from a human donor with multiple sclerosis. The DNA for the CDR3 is TGCAGCGTTCCGACTACAATGAACACTGAAGCTTTCTTT. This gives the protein CSVPTTMNTEAFF. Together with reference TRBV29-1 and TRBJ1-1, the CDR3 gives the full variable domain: SAVISQKPSRDICQRGTSLTIQCQVDSQVTMMFWYRQQPGQSLTLIATANQGSEATYESGFVIDKFPISRPNLTFSTLTVSNMSPEDSSIYLCSVPTTMNTEAFFGQGTRLTVV.